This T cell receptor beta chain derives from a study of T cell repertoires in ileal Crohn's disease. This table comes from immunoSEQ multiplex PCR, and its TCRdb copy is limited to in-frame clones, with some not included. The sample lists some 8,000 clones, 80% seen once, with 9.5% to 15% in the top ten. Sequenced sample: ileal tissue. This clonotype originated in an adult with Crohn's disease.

This CDR3 is CASSRFGTEGEKLFF. In DNA form, the CDR3 reads TGTGCCAGCAGTCGATTCGGGACAGAGGGTGAAAAACTGTTTTTT. The V call is TRBV6-1, the J call TRBJ1-4, with 7 bases aligning to TRBD1. V was pared by 5 bases and J by 7 bases, with 10 bases of the junction left unmatched. This CDR3 contains 15 residues. The germline gives CDR1 MNHNS, CDR2 SASEGT.